What follows is one T cell receptor (beta chain) and its context. Its specificity is unknown. These data originate in a study of T cells in Graves' hyperthyroidism and ophthalmopathy. The J segment lost 5 bases and the V segment lost 4 bases, leaving 17 bases of the junction unmatched. The CDR3 sequence is 18 residues long. Germline V gene lookup returns CDR1 DFQATT and CDR2 SNEGSKA (reference sequence). What was amplified from RNA transcripts were TCR beta CDR3 regions. The TCR CDR3 first-round RT-PCR relied on the HTBI primer set. TCRdb called the multiplex PCR reads again in MiXCR, with one record for every CDR3 protein. The data show 550,000 to 650,000 distinct CDR3 sequences, 14% seen once. Whole-study results and caveats: Appearing also in blood were most of the thyroid clonotypes expanded above 0.001.

This receptor was identified in a woman between 40 and 50 years old with Graves' hyperthyroidism. The chain combines TRBV20-1 with TRBJ2-7; TRBD2 agrees at 13 bases. The sample consisted of blood. The CDR3: CSATPPGLAGSGLDEQYF. The CDR3 DNA sequence: TGCAGTGCTACCCCCCCGGGACTAGCGGGATCGGGGCTAGACGAGCAGTACTTC.